The present TCR beta chain was sequenced within a study of human T cells and chemical hapten exposure. Study information: Across its roughly 25 weeks, the study gave patients weekly diphenylcyclopropenone doses to the scalp.

The CDR3 contains 16 residues. The V gene end was trimmed by 5 bases and the J gene end by 5 bases; junction bases not matched to a gene: 11. Germline V gene data show CDR1 as SGHAT and CDR2 as FQNNGV. Time point here: patch test 3, about 24 weeks after DPC sensitization. As for treatment: therapeutic diphenylcyclopropenone sensitization with weekly scalp DPC. Using its own MiXCR run on the RACE reads, TCRdb lists one record per CDR3 protein. This sample has 150,000 to 200,000 distinct CDR3 sequences, with 28% found just once. Study findings and constraints: Compared to controls, expanded TCRs made significantly more large clusters of similar CDR3s.

Worth noting for this clonotype: Its antigen is unidentified.

The TCR comes from a woman younger than 35 with alopecia areata. Some clones in this sample may be carry-over from other donors' samples. This rearrangement joins TRBV11-2 to TRBJ2-1, with TRBD2 matching over 8 bases. Source: whole blood, taken in connection with sensitization to the hapten diphenylcyclopropenone (DPC). In DNA, the CDR3 is TGTGCCAGCAGCCTGATCAGTACTAGCGGAGACAATGAGCAGTTCTTC. It codes for CASSLISTSGDNEQFF.